Below, 24 T cell receptor beta chains from the same sample are listed, as sequenced in a study of OX40 agonist ivuxolimab in advanced cancers. Produced via immunoSEQ multiplex PCR; TCRdb's table is partial and in-frame only. Among about 150,000 clones, 90% were seen once, and the ten largest hold roughly 1.1%. This specimen was CD4+ or CD8+ T cells sorted from blood, taken in a trial of the OX40 agonist ivuxolimab. The origin of the receptors is an adult with an advanced solid tumor such as melanoma, head and neck, liver or kidney cancer.

The chain employs TRBV6-1 and TRBJ2-2; D not certain. CDR1 is MNHNS, CDR2 SASEGT, per germline. Trimming stripped 6 bases from V and 1 base from J, with 12 bases between. The CDR3 runs to 15 residues. The CDR3 spells CASRFSRVNTGELFF. As DNA, the CDR3 is TGTGCCAGCAGGTTTAGTAGGGTGAACACCGGGGAGCTGTTTTTT.

The genes are TRBV2 and TRBJ1-2; the D is unclear. The germline V gene encodes CDR1 SNHLY and CDR2 FYNNEI. Trimming cost V 2 bases and J 6 bases, with 7 bases left between them. The CDR3 sequence is 12 residues long. CDR3 nucleotides: TGTGCCAGCAGTGAAATAGGGAATGGCTACACCTTC. Amino acids: CASSEIGNGYTF. The full variable domain, completed using reference TRBV2 and TRBJ1-2, is EPEVTQTPSHQVTQMGQEVILRCVPISNHLYFYWYRQILGQKVEFLVSFYNNEISEKSEIFDDQFSVERPDGSNFTLKIRSTKLEDSAMYFCASSEIGNGYTFGSGTRLTVV.

The chain's CDR3 is CATSRVSGPYEQYF. CDR3 DNA: TGTGCCACCAGCAGAGTTAGCGGGCCTTACGAGCAGTACTTC. The chain employs TRBV15 and TRBJ2-5; the match to TRBD2 covers 7 bases. The last part of the DNA fits TRBJ2-7 better; the J call may be wrong. CDR1 LNHNV and CDR2 YYDKDF come from the germline V gene (reference sequence). This CDR3 spans 14 amino acids.

This rearrangement joins TRBV6-1 to TRBJ2-7; D perhaps matches TRBD1 (5 bases). CDR1 MNHNS and CDR2 SASEGT come from the germline V gene. The ends were cut back, 5 bases at V and 3 bases at J, with 14 bases in the middle. There are 14 residues in the CDR3. Here the CDR3 reads CASSIWQGLYEQYF. The CDR3 DNA reads TGTGCCAGCAGTATATGGCAGGGCCTCTACGAGCAGTACTTC.

The chain joins TRBV9 to TRBJ2-5; 14 bases are a match to TRBD2. The V gene end was trimmed by 2 bases and the J gene end by 2 bases; junction bases not matched to a gene: 8. The CDR3 runs to 18 residues. The germline V gene has CDR1 SGDLS and CDR2 YYNGEE. Here the CDR3 reads CASSVGTSGRIRQETQYF. The CDR3 nucleotides are TGTGCCAGCAGCGTGGGGACTAGCGGGAGAATACGGCAAGAGACCCAGTACTTC.

This chain joins TRBV28 and TRBJ1-2; TRBD1 agrees at 9 bases. CDR1 MDHEN and CDR2 SYDVKM come from the germline V gene. CDR3 length: 15 residues. Trimming cost V 6 bases and J 7 bases; bases outside gene matches: 12. The CDR3 region has the DNA TGTGCCAGCAGCTCGACCCCGGGACAGGGCCCTGGCTACACCTTC. Translation gives CASSSTPGQGPGYTF.

The J gene is TRBJ2-1, the V gene TRBV2; 9 bases fit TRBD1. CDR3 length equals 15 residues. V gave up 8 bases and J gave up 0 bases; unmatched junction bases: 5. Germline CDR1 is SNHLY and CDR2 is FYNNEI. The CDR3 is CASPDRGSSYNEQFF. The CDR3 DNA reads TGTGCCAGCCCGGACAGGGGCAGCTCCTACAATGAGCAGTTCTTC.

The chain employs TRBV18 and TRBJ1-2; the D gene is possibly TRBD1 (5 bases). There are 14 residues in the CDR3. Germline V gives CDR1 KGHSH, CDR2 LQKENI. V dropped 3 bases and J dropped 5 bases, with 13 bases sitting between them. CDR3 sequence reads: CASSPPSGGYGYTF. In DNA, the CDR3 is TGTGCCAGCTCACCCCCGTCGGGGGGATATGGCTACACCTTC.

This clone appeared once. V gene TRBV28 combines with J gene TRBJ2-5; 8 bases fit TRBD1. J gave up 5 bases and V 2 bases, and 4 bases lay outside the gene matches. Germline assignment: CDR1 MDHEN and CDR2 SYDVKM. This CDR3 spans 14 amino acids. The CDR3 loop is CASSLLTGGETQYF. The CDR3 nucleotides read TGTGCCAGCAGTTTACTCACAGGGGGGGAGACCCAGTACTTC.

This chain uses TRBV5-6 with TRBJ2-3; D possibly corresponds to TRBD1 (5 bases). CDR1 and CDR2 from the germline V gene are SGHDT and YYEEEE. This CDR3 has 17 residues. The V end was cut by 0 bases, the J end by 1 base, with 15 bases between. CDR3 bases: TGTGCCAGCAGCTTGGGGGGCAAGAGTAAGCGCACAGATACGCAGTATTTT. This sequence encodes CASSLGGKSKRTDTQYF.

The V gene is TRBV19, the J gene TRBJ2-1, with D perhaps matching TRBD1 or TRBD2 (5 bases each). The CDR3 has 14 amino acids. Trimming left V 9 bases short and J 2 bases short, with 14 bases between. Per the germline V gene, CDR1 is LNHDA and CDR2 is SQIVND (reference sequence). CDR3 loop: CASLGPLAYNEQFF. CDR3 sequence (DNA): TGTGCCAGCCTGGGACCCCTCGCCTACAATGAGCAGTTCTTC.

The DNA of the CDR3 is TGTGCCAGCAGCCAGGACGGGAACACTGAAGCTTTCTTT. It encodes CASSQDGNTEAFF. The rearrangement uses TRBV5-5 and TRBJ1-1; D remains ambiguous. V was clipped by 4 bases and J by 1 base, with 8 bases between them. The length of the CDR3 is 13 residues. The germline gives CDR1 SGHKS, CDR2 YYEKEE (reference sequence).

The rearrangement uses TRBV18 and TRBJ1-4, with D uncertain. V dropped 6 bases and J dropped 5 bases, with 10 bases sitting between them. The CDR3 is 13 residues long. Germline CDR1 is KGHSH and CDR2 is LQKENI. In nucleotides, the CDR3 is TGTGCCAGCTCGGCGACCTCGAATGAAAAACTGTTTTTT. It codes for CASSATSNEKLFF.

This clone has only one observation. This chain joins TRBV4-3 and TRBJ2-1; the D call may be TRBD1 or TRBD2 (5 bases each). V was trimmed by 1 base and J by 5 bases, leaving 21 bases between them. In germline, CDR1 is LGHNA, CDR2 YSLEER. The CDR3 is made up of 18 amino acids. CDR3 coding DNA: TGCGCCAGCAGCCAAGCACCCCACGGGGCCGTGGACGACAATGAGCAGTTCTTC. Encoded protein: CASSQAPHGAVDDNEQFF.

The CDR3: CSVRHFYEQYF. In DNA, the CDR3 is TGCAGCGTCAGGCACTTCTACGAGCAGTACTTC. The rearrangement joins TRBV29-1 to TRBJ2-7; D not certain. The CDR3 extends over 11 amino acids. Germline CDR1 SQVTM, CDR2 ANQGSEA. V gave up 6 bases and J gave up 3 bases, with 9 bases separating them.

This chain joins TRBV7-3 and TRBJ1-2, with 7 bases matching TRBD1. This CDR3 is built from 13 residues. V shed 5 bases and J 9 bases; nucleotides not matched to a gene: 9. CDR1 and CDR2 (germline): SGHTA, FQGTGA. The CDR3 loop reads CASSEETGSRYTF. DNA of the CDR3: TGTGCCAGCAGCGAGGAGACAGGGAGTCGCTACACCTTC.

The chain combines TRBV6-5 with TRBJ1-4; the match to TRBD1 covers 9 bases. CDR3 length: 14 amino acids. In germline, CDR1 is MNHEY, CDR2 SVGAGI. V trimming: 6 bases; J trimming: 8 bases; junction bases outside the gene matches: 7. The CDR3 nucleotides read TGTGCCAGCAGGGGGACAGGGCTCGGCGAAAAACTGTTTTTT. It codes for CASRGTGLGEKLFF.

The chain carries TRBV5-4 and TRBJ2-5; 14 bases agree with TRBD2. V gave up 4 bases and J gave up 1 base; unmatched junction bases: 3. Looked up from germline, CDR1 is SGHNT and CDR2 is YYREEE (reference sequence). The CDR3 totals 16 residues. The CDR3 DNA reads TGTGCCAGCAGCCTAGGACTAGCGGGGGGCCAAGAGACCCAGTACTTC. This gives the protein CASSLGLAGGQETQYF.

This clone was counted once. The chain links TRBV19 to TRBJ1-4, with TRBD1 matching over 7 bases. Germline lookup yields CDR1 LNHDA and CDR2 SQIVND (reference sequence). There are 18 residues in the CDR3. Trimming took 5 bases from V and 0 from J; bases not matched to a gene: 12. DNA for the CDR3: TGTGCCAGTAGTTCTCAGGGGGATCAGACCGCAACTAATGAAAAACTGTTTTTT. Translated: CASSSQGDQTATNEKLFF. The whole variable domain, remainder taken from reference TRBV19 and TRBJ1-4, is DGGITQSPKYLFRKEGQNVTLSCEQNLNHDAMYWYRQDPGQGLRLIYYSQIVNDFQKGDIAEGYSVSREKKESFPLTVTSAQKNPTAFYLCASSSQGDQTATNEKLFFGSGTQLSVL.

The V call is TRBV6-5, the J call TRBJ2-7; 9 bases are shared with TRBD2. The CDR3 is 15 residues long. V was pared by 0 bases and J by 3 bases, with 3 bases of the junction left unmatched. Germline values: CDR1 MNHEY, CDR2 SVGAGI. The DNA of the CDR3 is TGTGCCAGCAGTTACTCTATACTAGCGGGCTACGAGCAGTACTTC. This gives the protein CASSYSILAGYEQYF.

The chain combines TRBV6-5 with TRBJ2-5; 7 nucleotides agree with TRBD2. Judging by the DNA end, TRBJ2-7 fits better; the J call may be wrong. The CDR3 extends over 14 amino acids. Per the germline V gene, CDR1 is MNHEY and CDR2 is SVGAGI. CDR3 bases: TGTGCTTCGGGAGCGGGAAATTTGTACTACGAGCAGTACTTC. This translates into CASGAGNLYYEQYF.

This chain joins TRBV19 and TRBJ2-7; 7 bases are shared with TRBD2. Germline CDR1 is LNHDA and CDR2 is SQIVND (reference sequence). Unmatched junction bases numbered 8, after V lost 6 bases and J lost 3 bases. The length of the CDR3 is 14 residues. The DNA of the CDR3 is TGTGCCAGTAGGAGGGTAGCGGGCAGCTACGAGCAGTACTTC. Encoded protein: CASRRVAGSYEQYF.

The rearrangement uses TRBV19 and TRBJ2-7, with D possibly matching TRBD1 (6 bases). Germline V gene data show CDR1 as LNHDA and CDR2 as SQIVND (reference sequence). This CDR3 has 14 amino acids. V gave up 3 bases and J gave up 2 bases, with 11 bases separating them. CDR3 amino acids: CASSIRDTTYEQYF. The CDR3 DNA is TGTGCCAGTAGTATCCGGGACACCACCTACGAGCAGTACTTC.

The chain uses TRBV7-3 and TRBJ2-1; D is unclear. This CDR3 has 13 residues. V was clipped by 0 bases and J by 8 bases, with 8 bases between them. Germline lookup yields CDR1 SGHTA and CDR2 FQGTGA. The CDR3 DNA follows: TGTGCCAGCAGCTTAACGGGCGTGGATGAGCAGTTCTTC. Amino acids: CASSLTGVDEQFF.